A single T cell receptor (gamma chain) is shown here with its context. This clone was detected many times. No antigen is known for it. The TCRdb protein, from a much larger clone, departs from this DNA's translation at residue 13, likely by read error; the protein shown derives from the DNA. Libraries were made using multiplex PCR. Sequencing was carried out with an Illumina MiSeq. Both TCR gamma (TRG) and TCR delta (TRD) chains were sequenced from each sorted gammadelta T cell sample. The paper's processing steps were these. Repertoire analyses included clonotype tree plots, accumulated frequency of the top 20 clonotypes, diversity index (DI) and D75 metrics. Identical DNA sequences were merged into single rows after TCRdb reprocessed the public reads with CATT. The V and J calls and clone size are TCRdb's, not the authors'. Present in this sample are approximately 26,000 gamma-chain clones, about 3% of which were seen just once. Roughly 30% of the sample is held by the ten biggest clonotypes.

For bulk TCR repertoire analysis, Vgamma9/Vdelta2+ and Vdelta2-negative gammadelta T cell populations were isolated by flow sorting from peripheral blood mononuclear cells. These data come from a study of γδ T cells in repeated Plasmodium falciparum infection (dated by TCRdb to about 2021). Notes on the research overall: Malian children exposed to intense seasonal malaria transmission were enrolled in the natural-infection arm and compared with Australian children matched for age and gender. Five malaria-naive U.S. adults underwent four controlled human malaria infections by bites from P. falciparum NF54-infected Anopheles stephensi mosquitoes over about 640 days. Controlled-infection subjects were sampled at baseline, immediately before selected infections, and 21 days after each infection. Malian gammadelta TCR repertoires were analysed cross-sectionally during no-transmission periods and longitudinally across acute febrile malaria episodes. Using both natural infection in Mali and controlled human malaria infection, the study looked at the way repeated Plasmodium falciparum infection shapes the human gammadelta T cell repertoire.

Its CDR3 holds 17 amino acids, cysteine through phenylalanine. The kept DNA is CDR3 alone, 51 bases in frame from the first base. The CDR1 and CDR2 encoded by the germline V gene (reference sequence) are VTNTFY and YDVSTARD. Results and caveats for the whole study, not just this receptor: Compared with the repertoires of Australian children, the Vdelta2-negative gammadelta TCR repertoires of Malian children appeared more clonally expanded, less diverse and less shared. Generalizability was limited because the Malian cohort was drawn from a small rural village of predominantly one ethnic group. In Vdelta2-negative gammadelta TCR repertoires, which were largely Vdelta1+, repeated controlled infections appeared to drive waves of new clonotype selection. Because the controlled-infection cohort was small, analysis of inter-individual variability in gammadelta T cell responses was limited. Vgamma9/Vdelta2+ TCR repertoires kept a highly stable polyclonal repertoire across time and infection, and many TCRgamma sequences overlapped between individuals.

Here the chain combines TRGV3 and TRGJ1 or TRGJ2. This TCR came from a pool of human donors (malaria-infected and uninfected, not separated). Source material: gamma-delta T cells from blood. The bases read TGTGCCACCTGGGACAGGCGACAGCCCGTGAATTATCATAAGAAACTCTTT. It translates to CATWDRRQPVNYHKKLF.